This TCR beta chain was documented in a study of T-cell reconstitution after alpha-beta-depleted transplantation in children. Construction of the TCRbeta library involved unique molecular identifiers. TCRdb called the PCR reads again in MiXCR, with one record for every CDR3 protein. Of about 230,000 distinct CDR3 sequences listed, about 9.6% are singletons. This clonotype showed up many times. Germline CDR1 reads DFQATT; CDR2 reads SNEGSKA (reference sequence). The V gene lost 0 bases and the J gene lost 4 bases, with 18 bases spanning the gap. CDR3 length equals 17 residues. V gene TRBV20-1 combines with J gene TRBJ1-4; D is uncertain. The specimen was PBMCs from the stem cell graft donor, collected from the stem cell graft. This receptor was identified in a human donor who donated a stem cell graft to a child with SCID. CDR3 nucleotide sequence: TGCAGTGCTAGAGAGTTGGGAACCCGCTTGGATAATGAAAAACTGTTTTTT. Protein sequence: CSARELGTRLDNEKLFF.